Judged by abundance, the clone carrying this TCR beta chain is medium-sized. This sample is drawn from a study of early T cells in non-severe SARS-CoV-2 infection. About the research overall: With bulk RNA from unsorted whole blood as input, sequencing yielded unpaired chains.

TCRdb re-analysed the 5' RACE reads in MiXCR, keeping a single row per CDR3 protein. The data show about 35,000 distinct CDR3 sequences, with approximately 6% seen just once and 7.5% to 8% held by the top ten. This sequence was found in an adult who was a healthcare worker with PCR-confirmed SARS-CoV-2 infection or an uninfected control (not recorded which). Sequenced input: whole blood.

The CDR3 sequence is CASSDGNEQFF. DNA of the CDR3: TGTGCCAGCAGCGACGGTAATGAGCAGTTCTTC. This chain links TRBV7-2 with TRBJ2-1; D is ambiguous. CDR3 length: 11 residues. CDR1 and CDR2 (germline): SGHTA, FQGNSA. V was trimmed by 5 bases and J by 7 bases, leaving 6 bases between them.